This T cell receptor (beta chain) derives from a study of radiation and T cells in renal cell carcinoma. Notes on the study in general: In blood, top tumor clones expanded by 2 weeks, shrinking by 4.

Using immunoSEQ multiplex PCR, the repertoire was profiled, and TCRdb retains in-frame clones only, with some absent. The sample lists about 150,000 clones; about 87% were seen once. Stated time point: baseline pretreatment blood. Treatment denoted: 15 Gy SBRT to primary tumor, nephrectomy 4 weeks later. This CDR3 is 15 amino acids long. With 1 base removed from V and 0 bases from J, the gap between germline ends came to 6 bases. Germline V gives CDR1 LNHDA, CDR2 SQIVND (reference sequence). Note on this clone: Antigen: not known.

This receptor was obtained from a woman aged 70-85 years with renal cell carcinoma. This material consisted of blood, taken from a patient whose treatment included radiotherapy and nephrectomy. The gene calls are TRBV19 and TRBJ1-4; D is unclear. The CDR3 nucleotides are TGTGCCAGTAGTATAGCGTGGTCAACTAATGAAAAACTGTTTTTT. This gives the protein CASSIAWSTNEKLFF.